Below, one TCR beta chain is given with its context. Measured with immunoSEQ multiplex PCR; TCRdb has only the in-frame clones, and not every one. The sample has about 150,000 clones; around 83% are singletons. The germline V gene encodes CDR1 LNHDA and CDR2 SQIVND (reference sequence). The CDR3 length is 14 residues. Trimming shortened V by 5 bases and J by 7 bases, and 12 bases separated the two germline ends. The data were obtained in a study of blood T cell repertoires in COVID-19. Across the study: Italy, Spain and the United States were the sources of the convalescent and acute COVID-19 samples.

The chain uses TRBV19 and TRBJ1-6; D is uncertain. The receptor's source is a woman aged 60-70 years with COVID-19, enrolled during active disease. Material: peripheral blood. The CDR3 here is CASSSMVENSPLHF. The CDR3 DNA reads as TGTGCCAGTAGTTCCATGGTAGAGAATTCACCCCTCCACTTT.